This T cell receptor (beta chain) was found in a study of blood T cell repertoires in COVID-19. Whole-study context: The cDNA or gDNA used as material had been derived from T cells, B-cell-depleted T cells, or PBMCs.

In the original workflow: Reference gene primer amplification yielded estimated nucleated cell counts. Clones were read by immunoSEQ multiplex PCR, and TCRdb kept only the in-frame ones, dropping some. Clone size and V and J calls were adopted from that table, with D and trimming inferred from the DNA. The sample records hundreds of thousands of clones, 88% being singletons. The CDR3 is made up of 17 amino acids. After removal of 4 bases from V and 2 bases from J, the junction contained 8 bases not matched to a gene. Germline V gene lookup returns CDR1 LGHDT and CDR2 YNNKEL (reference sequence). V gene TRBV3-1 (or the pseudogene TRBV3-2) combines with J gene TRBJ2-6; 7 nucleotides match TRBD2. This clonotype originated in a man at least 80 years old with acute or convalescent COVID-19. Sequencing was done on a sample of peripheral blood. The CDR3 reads CASSRVSGGTGANVLTF. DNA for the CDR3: TGTGCCAGCAGCCGCGTTTCCGGGGGGACTGGGGCCAACGTCCTGACTTTC.